The present entry profiles one T cell receptor (beta chain) with its context. Its antigen remains unidentified. Nothing much larger sits one base from this clone, and base qualities are not available. Receptors were amplified or captured by the immunoSEQ multiplex PCR assay. For TCR sequencing, RNA was extracted from every sample and reverse transcribed into cDNA to serve as template. SuperScript III was used to make first-strand cDNA, primed with a 2:1 mix of oligo-dT and random hexamers. A synthetic immune receptor repertoire was used to measure amplification bias, and any remaining bias was corrected computationally. In the authors' own workflow: After raw reads were preprocessed to remove errors, the CDR3 was defined following IMGT conventions as running from the conserved cysteine to phenylalanine. Clonality was computed by normalizing Shannon entropy by log2 of the number of productive unique TCRs and subtracting the result from 1. Scalp TCRbeta sequences were cross-referenced with sorted blood CD4 and CD8 repertoires so that the CD4 or CD8 identity of scalp clones could be inferred. This immuneACCESS table, as held by TCRdb, lists in-frame sequences with V and J called but not all clones. Of the missing ones, under half trace to an unresolved V gene in checked studies; the others have no known cause. The D gene and trimming were derived from the DNA, and the V and J assignments and clone size from that table. In all, the sample holds some 99,000 clones, and about 45% of those were seen once. The biggest ten clones account for 0.79% of the sample.

This record belongs to a study of CD8+ T cells in alopecia areata (dated by TCRdb to the late 2010s). With regard to the full study: The treated patients, all with moderate-to-severe alopecia areata, were enrolled in an open-label pilot trial of oral tofacitinib given at 5 to 10 mg twice daily. Patients stayed on tofacitinib for 6 to 18 months and then had 6 months of follow-up off drug so that delayed response and recurrence could be assessed. The study used high-throughput TCRbeta sequencing to examine T cell clonal expansion in alopecia areata, in both the C3H/HeJ mouse model and human patients. In humans, TCRbeta sequencing was performed on scalp tissue and on sorted CD4+ and CD8+ peripheral blood T cells from healthy controls and from patients with patchy or totalis/universalis alopecia areata. Biopsies were taken from tofacitinib-treated patients at baseline and again at 4 and 24 weeks into treatment, and several of those patients also had a later scalp biopsy. Clonality in the scalp was compared among normal scalp (n=4), patchy alopecia areata scalp (n=8), and alopecia totalis/universalis scalp (n=8). RNA came from the PAXgene miRNA kit for fixed scalp, the miRNeasy kit for PBMCs, and the RNeasy kit for mouse skin. Amplification of TCRbeta CDR3 regions was done by immunoSEQ multiplex PCR using 35 Vbeta forward primers and 13 Jbeta reverse primers.

Findings and caveats that apply to the study as a whole: Compared with normal scalp, lesional scalp, particularly in alopecia totalis/universalis, had higher clonality and more expanded CD8+ clones, which suggests antigenic drive. Resident alphabeta T cells in normal human skin are also sequenced, complicating scalp TCR repertoire analysis, unlike mouse skin dominated by gammadelta T cells. Compared with mice, TCR sequences shared between patients were less clear, possibly partly because of HLA diversity across the patient population.

Peripheral blood and lesional scalp punch biopsies were obtained from patients with alopecia areata. PBMCs were separated by density centrifugation and stained for CD3, CD4 and CD8, after which CD4+ and CD8+ T cells were sorted on a FACSAria. Input material: CD4+ T cells sorted from blood. The TCR comes from a human donor with alopecia areata.

The DNA reads as follows: TGTGCCTGGAGTGTTCGGGCTAAAGGGGGAGAGACCCAGTACTTC. Its coded protein is CAWSVRAKGGETQYF. The V and J segments used are TRBV30 and TRBJ2-5; 6 matching bases give a weak D call of TRBD1. Via the germline V gene (reference sequence), CDR1 is GTSNPN and CDR2 SVGIG. There are 15 amino acids in the CDR3, from cysteine to phenylalanine inclusive. Left in the record is the CDR3 DNA by itself, 45 bases read in frame from the first base. V drops 0 bases and J drops 4 bases, leaving 15 bases in between.